A selection of T cell receptor beta chains follows, all from one sample in a study of neurological immune-mediated disorders. MiXCR, run by TCRdb on the 5' RACE reads, gives a single entry per CDR3 protein. The sample has 50,000 to 75,000 distinct CDR3 sequences, approximately 4.2% seen once. The sequenced material came from PBMCs. These TCRs come from a man between 50 and 59 years old with multiple sclerosis. Each CDR3 is given with its conserved first and last residue. D genes are given only for firm matches. Only some rows state a clone size, as once, few, many or a class for expanded clones.

cdr3_nt | cdr3_aa | v_call | clone_size | cdr3_length | j_call | d_call
TGCGCCAGCAGCTCCGGCCAGCTCATCGCAGCCCTCAACTTT | CASSSGQLIAALNF | TRBV5-1 | once | 14 | TRBJ1-6 | -
TGCGCCAGCAGCTTGGGGGCCGGGACAAAAAACACTGAAGCTTTCTTT | CASSLGAGTKNTEAFF | TRBV5-1 | many | 16 | TRBJ1-1 | -
TGTGCCAGCAGCCCCCGGGGGGCCGGCACAGATACGCAGTATTTT | CASSPRGAGTDTQYF | TRBV4-2 | - | 15 | TRBJ2-3 | -
TGTGCCAGCAGTTTATATCTTGGGACAGATAACACTGAAGCTTTCTTT | CASSLYLGTDNTEAFF | TRBV12-3/TRBV12-4 | many | 16 | TRBJ1-1 | TRBD1
TGTGCCATCAGTGAGCCCGGTAGCGGGGGCGGAGATACGCAGTATTTT | CAISEPGSGGGDTQYF | TRBV10-3 | many | 16 | TRBJ2-3 | TRBD2
TGTGCCAGCAGCCTCAGCTTGGATACGCAGTATTTT | CASSLSLDTQYF | TRBV11-2 | - | 12 | TRBJ2-3 | -
TGTGCCAGCCACAGCCGTCCGCAGTATTTT | CASHSRPQYF | TRBV6-1 | - | 10 | TRBJ2-3 | -
TGCGCCAGCAGCTCGAGGCAGGGGACCCGCTCCTACAATGAGCAGTTCTTC | CASSSRQGTRSYNEQFF | TRBV5-1 | - | 17 | TRBJ2-1 | -
TGTGCCAGCAGAGATAAAAACAGGGGGATGAACACTGAAGCTTTCTTT | CASRDKNRGMNTEAFF | TRBV6-6 | - | 16 | TRBJ1-1 | TRBD1
TGTGCCAGCAGGATTACTAGCGGGGGACCCTCCTCCTACAATGAGCAGTTCTTC | CASRITSGGPSSYNEQFF | TRBV12-3/TRBV12-4 | many | 18 | TRBJ2-1 | TRBD2
TGCGCCAGCAGCCCCAGAGCGGGGACGAACACCGGGGAGCTGTTTTTT | CASSPRAGTNTGELFF | TRBV5-1 | many | 16 | TRBJ2-2 | TRBD2
TGTGCCAGCTCAATAAGACAGGGCCCGAACACTGAAGCTTTCTTT | CASSIRQGPNTEAFF | TRBV18 | many | 15 | TRBJ1-1 | TRBD1
TGTGCCAGCAGCTTTGGGGGCACCGGGGAGCTGTTTTTT | CASSFGGTGELFF | TRBV7-6 | many | 13 | TRBJ2-2 | -
TGTGCCAGCAGGACGACAGGGCAAGAGACCCAGTACTTC | CASRTTGQETQYF | TRBV12-3/TRBV12-4 | many | 13 | TRBJ2-5 | TRBD1
TGTGCCAGCAGCTTTCTGGGGCGCGAGCAGTACTTC | CASSFLGREQYF | TRBV7-9 | many | 12 | TRBJ2-7 | -
TGTGCCAGTACCCCCGAGCCCCAGCATTTT | CASTPEPQHF | TRBV19 | many | 10 | TRBJ1-5 | -
TGTGCCAGCAGCAACCGACAGACTAACCAAGAGACCCAGTACTTC | CASSNRQTNQETQYF | TRBV14 | many | 15 | TRBJ2-5 | -
TGTGCCAGCAGACCAATCGGACGGGGGGGTGAAGCTTTCTTT | CASRPIGRGGEAFF | TRBV12-3/TRBV12-4 | - | 14 | TRBJ1-1 | -
TGTGCAATCGGACAGCACTATGGCTACACCTTC | CAIGQHYGYTF | TRBV7-9 | many | 11 | TRBJ1-2 | -
TGTGCCATCAGTGAGCGAGCGGGGGGCACCGGGGAGCTGTTTTTT | CAISERAGGTGELFF | TRBV10-3 | many | 15 | TRBJ2-2 | TRBD2